The T cell receptor (beta chain) under discussion was sequenced for a study of radiation and T cells in renal cell carcinoma. The study's findings and limits: From baseline, blood top tumor clonotypes peaked at 2 weeks post-radiation.

Described time point: blood 4 weeks post-SBRT, at nephrectomy. Indicated treatment: 15 Gy SBRT to primary tumor, nephrectomy 4 weeks later. Nephrectomy followed 15 Gy stereotactic body radiation by 4 weeks. The table lists this clone with a count of one. Its antigen is undetermined. TCRdb's copy holds only in-frame clones and misses some; the assay was immunoSEQ multiplex PCR. Found here are approximately 65,000 clones, 65% to 80% of them singletons; the top ten hold 6.5% to 7.5%. Sequencing used blood, obtained from a patient whose treatment included radiotherapy and nephrectomy. This receptor was obtained from a man aged 55 to 70 with renal cell carcinoma.

As DNA, the CDR3 is TGTGCCAGCAGTTTATCTCGGGACACTGAAGCTTTCTTT. It codes for CASSLSRDTEAFF. This chain uses TRBV27 with TRBJ1-1; no clear D. The CDR3 loop spans 13 amino acids. Germline V gene sequence: CDR1 MNHEY, CDR2 SMNVEV (reference sequence). The germline V and J ends were trimmed by 0 bases and 3 bases, with 5 bases remaining between them.